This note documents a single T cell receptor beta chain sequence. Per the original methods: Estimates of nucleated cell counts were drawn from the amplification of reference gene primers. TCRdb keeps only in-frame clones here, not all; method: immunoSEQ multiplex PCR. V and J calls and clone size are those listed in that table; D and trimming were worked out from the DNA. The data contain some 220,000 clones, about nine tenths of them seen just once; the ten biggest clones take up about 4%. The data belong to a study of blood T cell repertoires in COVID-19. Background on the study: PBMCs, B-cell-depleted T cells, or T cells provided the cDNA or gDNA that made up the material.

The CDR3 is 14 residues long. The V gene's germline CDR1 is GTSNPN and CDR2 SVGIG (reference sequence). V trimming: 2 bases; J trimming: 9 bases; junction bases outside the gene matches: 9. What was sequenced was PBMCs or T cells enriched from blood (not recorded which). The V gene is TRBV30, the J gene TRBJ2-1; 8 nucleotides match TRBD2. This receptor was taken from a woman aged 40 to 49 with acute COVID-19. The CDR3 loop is CAWSLGGGRSEQFF. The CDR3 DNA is TGTGCCTGGAGTCTCGGGGGGGGACGAAGTGAGCAGTTCTTC.